These T cell receptor beta chains were read from a single sample in a study of identifying expanded T cells in peripheral blood. Sequencing used immunoSEQ multiplex PCR; TCRdb keeps in-frame clones, though not all of them. The sample contains about 130,000 clones, around nine tenths of which appear only once. The sample was blood. The source of these receptors is a person between 18 and 75 years old in good health. The CDR3 runs from the conserved cysteine through the conserved F or W. A D gene is named only where the DNA matches it firmly. Clone sizes are given selectively: once, few, many, or a class where the clone is expanded.

TRBJ2-4,NA,NA,TRBV28,CASETGAKNIQYF,TGTGCCAGCGAGACAGGAGCCAAAAACATTCAGTACTTC
TRBJ1-1,NA,TRBD1,TRBV19,CASSITGANTEAFF,TGTGCCAGTAGTATAACAGGGGCGAACACTGAAGCTTTCTTT
TRBJ1-2,NA,NA,TRBV19,CASRYRESDYGYTF,TGTGCCAGTAGGTACAGGGAATCGGACTATGGCTACACCTTC
TRBJ2-7,NA,NA,TRBV27,CASSLGQTYEQYF,TGTGCCAGCAGTTTGGGCCAGACCTACGAGCAGTACTTC
TRBJ2-1,NA,NA,TRBV7-2,CASLGQGPTIEQFF,TGTGCCAGCTTGGGGCAGGGGCCTACAATTGAGCAGTTCTTC
TRBJ2-7,NA,NA,TRBV9,CASSAGQYSYEQYF,TGTGCCAGCAGCGCCGGACAGTACTCCTACGAGCAGTACTTC
TRBJ2-7,NA,NA,TRBV27,CASSLFPLGGTKYEQYF,TGTGCCAGCAGTTTATTTCCCCTTGGCGGGACGAAGTACGAGCAGTACTTC
TRBJ2-1,NA,TRBD1,TRBV19,CATADRVDEQFF,TGTGCCACCGCGGACAGGGTAGATGAGCAGTTCTTC
TRBJ2-4,NA,TRBD1,TRBV7-2,CASSPQGVDIQYF,TGTGCCAGCAGCCCCCAGGGGGTGGACATTCAGTACTTC
TRBJ2-7,NA,NA,TRBV6-5,CASRRGTGTYEQYF,TGTGCCAGCCGGCGGGGGACAGGCACGTACGAGCAGTACTTC
TRBJ1-5,NA,NA,TRBV6-6,CASSPYGNQPQHF,TGTGCCAGCAGTCCTTATGGGAATCAGCCCCAGCATTTT
TRBJ1-2,NA,TRBD1,TRBV29-1,CSVDDRDRYGYTF,TGCAGCGTTGATGACAGGGACCGCTATGGCTACACCTTC
TRBJ2-7,NA,NA,TRBV5-1,CASSLETNTSEQYF,TGCGCCAGCAGCTTGGAGACGAACACTAGCGAGCAGTACTTC
TRBJ1-2,NA,NA,TRBV7-9,CASSLGGVGVVYGYTF,TGTGCCAGCAGCTTAGGAGGAGTGGGGGTCGTCTATGGCTACACCTTC
TRBJ2-7,NA,TRBD1,TRBV10-3,CAISEGQGTYEQYF,TGTGCCATCAGTGAGGGACAGGGCACCTACGAGCAGTACTTC
TRBJ1-5,NA,NA,TRBV19,CASSIILGSRSNQPQHF,TGTGCCAGTAGTATAATCCTGGGCTCGAGAAGCAATCAGCCCCAGCATTTT
TRBJ2-7,once,NA,TRBV6-5,CASSNSPYEQYF,TGTGCCAGCAGTAACAGCCCCTACGAGCAGTACTTC
TRBJ2-7,NA,TRBD1,TRBV6-5,CASTRDRADEQYF,TGTGCCAGCACCCGGGACAGGGCCGACGAGCAGTACTTC
TRBJ1-6,few,TRBD1,TRBV25-1,CASASRDRGSYNSPLHF,TGTGCCAGCGCGTCCCGGGACAGGGGATCCTATAATTCACCCCTCCACTTT
TRBJ2-2,NA,NA,TRBV7-9,CASSTGTNTGELFF,TGTGCCAGCAGCACCGGGACAAACACCGGGGAGCTGTTTTTT
TRBJ2-1,NA,TRBD2,TRBV27,CASTRLAGIHNEQFF,TGTGCCAGCACGAGACTAGCGGGGATTCACAATGAGCAGTTCTTC
TRBJ1-1,NA,TRBD1,TRBV6-6,CASSLTDRGRTEAFF,TGTGCCAGCAGTCTCACGGACAGGGGGAGGACTGAAGCTTTCTTT
TRBJ1-2,NA,NA,TRBV19,CASKSRGAGYGYTF,TGTGCCAGTAAGTCGAGGGGCGCGGGCTATGGCTACACCTTC
TRBJ1-6,NA,NA,TRBV7-9,CASSFLSSYNSPLHF,TGTGCCAGCAGCTTTCTTAGCTCCTATAATTCACCCCTCCACTTT
TRBJ2-1,NA,NA,TRBV29-1,CSVGQDYSYNEQFF,TGCAGCGTAGGACAGGACTACTCCTACAATGAGCAGTTCTTC
TRBJ1-1,NA,TRBD1,TRBV7-3,CASSPRQGPEAFF,TGTGCCAGCAGCCCTCGACAGGGGCCTGAAGCTTTCTTT
TRBJ2-3,NA,NA,TRBV5-1,CASSLRDINTDTQYF,TGCGCCAGCAGCTTGCGGGACATCAACACAGATACGCAGTATTTT
TRBJ1-2,NA,TRBD1,TRBV18,CASSPPGQAIETYGYTF,TGTGCCAGCTCACCACCGGGACAGGCCATAGAGACCTATGGCTACACCTTC
TRBJ2-5,NA,NA,TRBV10-3,CAHGLGETQYF,TGTGCACACGGGTTGGGGGAGACCCAGTACTTC
TRBJ2-5,NA,NA,TRBV5-1,CASSLGQGGSETQYF,TGCGCCAGCAGCTTGGGACAGGGAGGATCGGAGACCCAGTACTTC
TRBJ1-6,NA,NA,TRBV18,CASSPGWLDNSPLHF,TGTGCCAGCTCACCAGGGTGGTTAGATAATTCACCCCTCCACTTT
TRBJ2-3,once,NA,TRBV5-1,CASSADGSSTDTQYF,TGCGCCAGCAGCGCCGACGGTTCTAGCACAGATACGCAGTATTTT
TRBJ2-7,NA,TRBD2,TRBV7-6,CASNLGTGGNYEQYF,TGTGCCAGCAACCTTGGGACGGGAGGGAACTACGAGCAGTACTTC
TRBJ2-4,NA,NA,TRBV19,CASSIDGGPPPTAKNIQYF,TGTGCCAGTAGTATAGACGGGGGTCCGCCGCCCACAGCCAAAAACATTCAGTACTTC
TRBJ2-7,NA,NA,TRBV5-1,CASSPRGGSDYEQYF,TGCGCCAGCAGCCCCCGAGGGGGTTCGGACTACGAGCAGTACTTC
TRBJ2-6,NA,NA,TRBV6-6,CASWGLGGANVLTF,TGTGCCAGCTGGGGTTTGGGTGGGGCCAACGTCCTGACTTTC